Following are 25 T cell receptor beta chains from one sample sequenced in a study of cytomegalovirus exposure and HLA in healthy donors. Both 60 Vbeta primers and 13 Jbeta primers went into the PCR. The assay was immunoSEQ multiplex PCR, and TCRdb's table has in-frame clones only and misses some. The sample shows 110,000 to 150,000 clones, 80% of them seen only once. What was sequenced was PBMCs. All receptors come from a man aged 35 to 55 in good health and CMV-seronegative.

V and J are TRBV6-5 and TRBJ2-2; D remains unclear. CDR1 is MNHEY and CDR2 is SVGAGI in the germline V gene. The CDR3 has 15 residues. V was cut by 5 bases and J by 1 base, with 11 bases left in between. The CDR3 coding sequence is TGTGCCAGCAGTACAGCCAGGCAGAACACCGGGGAGCTGTTTTTT. It translates to CASSTARQNTGELFF.

This rearrangement joins TRBV5-4 to TRBJ1-1, with D unresolved. Trimming shortened V by 5 bases and J by 1 base, and 9 bases separated the two germline ends. The CDR3 consists of 13 residues. Per germline, CDR1 SGHNT and CDR2 YYREEE (reference sequence). CDR3 sequence (DNA): TGTGCCAGCAGTATGGCCTCGAACACTGAAGCTTTCTTT. Translating gives CASSMASNTEAFF.

This rearrangement joins TRBV27 to TRBJ1-1, with D possibly matching TRBD1 (5 bases). Germline CDR1 MNHEY, CDR2 SMNVEV (reference sequence). CDR3 length: 16 residues. The V and J ends lost 4 bases and 3 bases respectively, with 18 bases between them. CDR3 DNA: TGTGCCAGCAGTTCCCGCTGGGGCCGTCAGGACACTGAAGCTTTCTTT. It yields the protein CASSSRWGRQDTEAFF.

The gene calls are TRBV29-1 and TRBJ1-5; D call uncertain. Trimming left V 6 bases short and J 0 bases short, with 12 bases between. The CDR3 covers 14 residues. Germline-derived CDR1 and CDR2 are SQVTM and ANQGSEA. The CDR3 coding sequence is TGCAGCGTGCAAACCCCGGGTAGCAATCAGCCCCAGCATTTT. As protein: CSVQTPGSNQPQHF.

This clone occurred a few times. The chain links TRBV5-4 to TRBJ1-4, with D possibly TRBD1 on 6 matching bases. CDR1 and CDR2 from the germline V gene are SGHNT and YYREEE (reference sequence). This CDR3 is 13 amino acids long. V was shortened by 4 bases and J by 7 bases, with 11 bases between the two germline ends. Written as DNA, the CDR3 is TGTGCCAGCAGCGAAGGGGGTATTGAAAAACTGTTTTTT. Translating gives CASSEGGIEKLFF.

This clone was picked up one time. Other nucleotide sequences from this sample produce the same CDR3. The chain recombines TRBV7-2 with TRBJ1-1; no clear D. This CDR3 comprises 14 residues. The germline CDR1 and CDR2 sequences are SGHTA and FQGNSA. V gave up 1 base and J gave up 1 base, with 7 bases separating them. The CDR3 nucleotides are TGTGCCAGCAGCTTAGACTCCGGGAACACTGAAGCTTTCTTT. Protein product: CASSLDSGNTEAFF.

The V and J genes are TRBV29-1 and TRBJ1-1, with D tentatively TRBD1 (6 bases). Germline assignment: CDR1 SQVTM and CDR2 ANQGSEA. The CDR3 totals 13 residues. Trimming took 8 bases from V and 4 from J, leaving 17 bases between them. DNA for the CDR3: TGCAGCTCCAAGGGGGGAGGGGTCACTGAAGCTTTCTTT. Translation: CSSKGGGVTEAFF.

A few counts support this clone. The chain links TRBV7-9 to TRBJ2-3; TRBD2 matches 11 bases. This CDR3 has 14 residues. Looked up from germline, CDR1 is SEHNR and CDR2 is FQNEAQ (reference sequence). The V and J ends lost 10 bases and 0 bases, in that order; junction bases with no gene match: 3. The CDR3 DNA sequence: TGTGCCACCCTAGCGGGGGGCAGCACAGATACGCAGTATTTT. Translation: CATLAGGSTDTQYF.

V is TRBV28 and J is TRBJ1-1; TRBD1 might be the D (6 bases). CDR1 and CDR2 from the germline V gene are MDHEN and SYDVKM. The CDR3 runs to 15 residues. V was pared by 3 bases and J by 1 base, with 12 bases between. For the CDR3, the DNA is TGTGCCAGCAGTTTCCCGGACAGATGGAACACTGAAGCTTTCTTT. Amino acid sequence: CASSFPDRWNTEAFF.

Concerning this clone: Other DNA sequences within the sample encode an identical CDR3. This chain uses TRBV5-1 with TRBJ1-2; a possible D gene is TRBD1 (6 bases). The CDR3 contains 13 residues. V lost 8 bases and J lost 5, with 16 bases in between. Per the germline V gene, CDR1 is SGHRS and CDR2 is YFSETQ. The CDR3 loop is CASGTGTNYGYTF. CDR3 in DNA: TGCGCCAGTGGAACCGGGACAAATTATGGCTACACCTTC.

The J gene is TRBJ2-1, the V gene TRBV9, with 8 bases that match TRBD2. V trimming: 0 bases; J trimming: 6 bases; junction bases outside the gene matches: 5. The CDR3 has 15 amino acids. Germline V gene sequence: CDR1 SGDLS, CDR2 YYNGEE. The CDR3 spells CASSVGGTRFNEQFF. In DNA form, the CDR3 reads TGTGCCAGCAGCGTAGGGGGGACTAGATTCAATGAGCAGTTCTTC.

This chain uses TRBV19 with TRBJ2-1; 8 bases line up with TRBD2. In germline, CDR1 is LNHDA, CDR2 SQIVND (reference sequence). This CDR3 region has 17 residues. V was pared by 3 bases and J by 7 bases, with 14 bases of the junction left unmatched. The DNA of the CDR3 is TGTGCCAGTAGTATGAGCGGGGGTTCCCGGCGTTGGAATGAGCAGTTCTTC. Translating gives CASSMSGGSRRWNEQFF.

This chain joins TRBV7-9 and TRBJ2-3; a weak D match, TRBD1 (6 bases). V was shortened by 4 bases and J by 0 bases, with 17 bases between the two germline ends. The CDR3 consists of 17 residues. Germline CDR1 is SEHNR and CDR2 is FQNEAQ (reference sequence). The CDR3 here is CASSSFSGVTSTDTQYF. The DNA of the CDR3 is TGTGCCAGCAGCTCGTTCTCAGGGGTTACTAGCACAGATACGCAGTATTTT.

This rearrangement joins TRBV5-1 to TRBJ2-2; 9 nucleotides agree with TRBD2. This CDR3 comprises 15 residues. J lost 3 bases, V lost 3 bases, and 3 bases had no gene match. CDR1 is SGHRS and CDR2 is YFSETQ in the germline V gene. The DNA of the CDR3 is TGCGCCAGCAGCTACCTAGCGGGGTACACCGGGGAGCTGTTTTTT. This translates into CASSYLAGYTGELFF.

The chain links TRBV27 to TRBJ1-2; D unresolved. CDR3 length equals 13 residues. In germline, CDR1 is MNHEY, CDR2 SMNVEV (reference sequence). The V end lost 2 bases, the J end lost 8 bases, and 12 bases lay between the germline ends. CDR3 nucleotides: TGTGCCAGCAGTTTAGGGAGGGTAGGAGGCTACACCTTC. This gives the protein CASSLGRVGGYTF.

The rearrangement uses TRBV9 and TRBJ2-3; 8 bases align to TRBD2. Trimming took 4 bases from V and 8 from J; bases not matched to a gene: 3. The germline CDR1 and CDR2 sequences are SGDLS and YYNGEE. CDR3 length: 12 residues. The CDR3 region is CASSTRGGTQYF. The DNA for the CDR3 is TGTGCCAGCAGCACTCGGGGGGGTACGCAGTATTTT.

The chain employs TRBV5-6 and TRBJ1-6; 7 nucleotides agree with TRBD1. CDR1 and CDR2 from the germline V gene are SGHDT and YYEEEE. Trimming cost V 2 bases and J 5 bases; bases outside gene matches: 7. CDR3 size: 16 residues. CDR3 DNA: TGTGCCAGCAGCTTCGACAGGGATTTTAATAATTCACCCCTCCACTTT. Encoded protein: CASSFDRDFNNSPLHF.

The genes are TRBV9 and TRBJ1-2; weak D call: TRBD1 (5 bases). V shed 0 bases and J shed 4 bases, with 13 bases lying between them. This CDR3 has 15 residues. The germline V gene encodes CDR1 SGDLS and CDR2 YYNGEE. As DNA, the CDR3 is TGTGCCAGCAGCGTAGCTACAGGAACCCTCTATGGCTACACCTTC. The encoded protein is CASSVATGTLYGYTF.

This chain joins TRBV27 and TRBJ1-1; 8 positions match TRBD1. The J segment lost 5 bases and the V segment lost 5 bases, leaving 16 bases of the junction unmatched. This CDR3 spans 17 amino acids. The germline gives CDR1 MNHEY, CDR2 SMNVEV (reference sequence). The chain's CDR3 is CASSITSVGQGQTEAFF. The CDR3 coding sequence is TGTGCCAGCAGTATAACCTCAGTTGGACAGGGTCAGACTGAAGCTTTCTTT.

This clone was seen a few times. The sample contains more than one DNA sequence encoding this CDR3. This chain links TRBV15 with TRBJ1-5; D not certain. CDR1 is LNHNV and CDR2 is YYDKDF in the germline V gene (reference sequence). V lost 1 base, J lost 7 bases, and 8 bases lay in between. The CDR3 spans 13 residues. Here the CDR3 DNA reads TGTGCCACCAGCAGAGTAGCAGACCAGCCCCAGCATTTT. Protein: CATSRVADQPQHF.

The rearrangement uses TRBV27 and TRBJ1-4; maybe TRBD1 (5 bases). Germline CDR1 and CDR2: MNHEY and SMNVEV (reference sequence). The V and J ends lost 5 bases and 8 bases respectively, with 15 bases between them. The CDR3 length is 14 residues. CDR3 nucleotides: TGTGCCAGCAGTCCAGGAGGGGCAGGGGAAAAACTGTTTTTT. Protein product: CASSPGGAGEKLFF. The whole variable domain, remainder taken from reference TRBV27 and TRBJ1-4, is EAQVTQNPRYLITVTGKKLTVTCSQNMNHEYMSWYRQDPGLGLRQIYYSMNVEVTDKGDVPEGYKVSRKEKRNFPLILESPSPNQTSLYFCASSPGGAGEKLFFGSGTQLSVL.

The V gene is TRBV18, the J gene TRBJ1-4, with D unresolved. V lost 2 bases and J lost 0, with 4 bases in between. Germline V CDR1 and CDR2: KGHSH, LQKENI. This CDR3 region has 14 residues. The CDR3 coding sequence is TGTGCCAGCTCACCAGGAGCAACTAATGAAAAACTGTTTTTT. It translates to CASSPGATNEKLFF.

The chain is built from TRBV28 and TRBJ2-5; 10 nucleotides line up with TRBD1. Matching the DNA end better, TRBJ2-7 makes the J call doubtful. In germline, CDR1 is MDHEN, CDR2 SYDVKM. The CDR3 loop spans 16 amino acids. Written as DNA, the CDR3 is TGTGCCAGCACTCGAAACCGGGACAGGGGCTCCTACGAGCAGTACTTC. Its translation: CASTRNRDRGSYEQYF.

This clone was seen a handful of times. The rearrangement joins TRBV5-4 to TRBJ2-2; 8 positions agree with TRBD1. Germline V gene lookup returns CDR1 SGHNT and CDR2 YYREEE (reference sequence). J lost 3 bases, V lost 5 bases, and 6 bases had no gene match. CDR3 length: 15 amino acids. The CDR3 spells CASSRDRSYTGELFF. The CDR3 nucleotides read TGTGCCAGCAGTAGGGACAGGAGTTACACCGGGGAGCTGTTTTTT. Drawing the rest from reference TRBV5-4 and TRBJ2-2, the complete variable domain is ETGVTQSPTHLIKTRGQQVTLRCSSQSGHNTVSWYQQALGQGPQFIFQYYREEENGRGNFPPRFSGLQFPNYSSELNVNALELDDSALYLCASSRDRSYTGELFFGEGSRLTVL.

The rearrangement links TRBV7-9 to TRBJ2-5; a possible D gene is TRBD1 (6 bases). The V and J ends lost 5 bases and 1 base respectively, with 11 bases between them. The V gene's germline CDR1 is SEHNR and CDR2 FQNEAQ (reference sequence). The CDR3 spans 14 residues. The CDR3 nucleotides read TGTGCCAGCAGCCCCTGGACAGTCCAAGAGACCCAGTACTTC. This sequence encodes CASSPWTVQETQYF.